This T cell receptor beta chain was identified during a study of T cell responses to AZD1222 COVID-19 vaccine. Study-level results: Samples come after the peak T cell response, not at day 14. Recipients of AZD1222 seropositive at baseline numbered only 6 or 7.

Details on this clone: No antigen is known for it.

Trimming cost V 7 bases and J 8 bases, with 17 bases left between them. Germline CDR1 is LNHDA and CDR2 is SQIVND (reference sequence). The CDR3 contains 13 residues. Generated by immunoSEQ multiplex PCR, the TCRdb table keeps only in-frame clones and is missing some. The sample shows tens of thousands of clones, roughly nine tenths of them seen only once. The clonotype originates from an adult in good health. Sequencing was performed on peripheral blood, taken on day 0 of AZD1222 vaccination. The chain uses TRBV19 and TRBJ1-1, with D uncertain. CDR3 residues: CASTFVPPREAFF. DNA for the CDR3: TGTGCCAGTACCTTCGTCCCACCCCGCGAAGCTTTCTTT.